Following are 19 T cell receptor beta chains from one sample sequenced in a study of vaccination and CD4 T cells after COVID-19. Their target antigens are unknown. Researchers used the Oncomine TCR Beta short-read assay to sequence DNA from cultured CD4+ T cells. TCRdb reprocessed the PCR reads via MiXCR and lists one record per CDR3 protein. Seen here are 10,000 or so distinct CDR3 sequences, around 29% observed once, and the top ten hold approximately 31%. Treatment described: approximately 11-day PBMC culture with coronavirus spike peptide pools or control peptides (ViraFEST assay). The sample comprised cultured CD4+ T cells from blood. The receptors were gathered from a human donor with COVID-19.

The rearrangement links TRBV6-2 or TRBV6-3 to TRBJ1-5; no clear D gene. The CDR3 length is 17 residues. With 0 bases removed from V and 1 base from J, the gap between germline ends came to 13 bases. The germline V gene has CDR1 MNHEY and CDR2 SVGEGT. The CDR3 protein is CASSYSTFDTSNQPQHF. The CDR3 DNA is TGTGCCAGCAGTTACTCTACGTTCGACACGAGCAATCAGCCCCAGCATTTT.

This clonotype is a singleton in its sample. The J gene is TRBJ1-3, the V gene TRBV18; 7 nucleotides line up with TRBD1. J was trimmed by 0 bases and V by 6 bases; bases with no gene match: 8. The CDR3 covers 16 residues. Germline CDR1 and CDR2: KGHSH and LQKENI. CDR3 bases: TGTGCCAGCTCCAGGGACAGCTTATACTCTGGAAACACCATATATTTT. Translated: CASSRDSLYSGNTIYF.

This chain connects TRBV20-1 to TRBJ1-2, with 9 bases matching TRBD1. The CDR3 sequence is 15 residues long. V shed 6 bases, J shed 6 bases, and the junction held 14 bases outside the gene matches. CDR1 is DFQATT, CDR2 SNEGSKA, per germline (reference sequence). The CDR3 nucleotides are TGCAGTGCCAAGACAGGGGGGCGGTGGAAAAATGGCTACACCTTC. It encodes CSAKTGGRWKNGYTF.

V and J are TRBV29-1 and TRBJ2-1, with D unresolved. Germline V gives CDR1 SQVTM, CDR2 ANQGSEA. Trimming cost V 8 bases and J 4 bases, with 6 bases left between them. The CDR3 loop spans 10 amino acids. This chain's CDR3 is CSSSYNEQFF. The CDR3 DNA sequence: TGCAGCTCGTCGTACAATGAGCAGTTCTTC.

This clonotype occurred once. The chain is built from TRBV12-5 and TRBJ2-5; maybe TRBD2 (6 bases). The CDR3 contains 13 residues. V lost 0 bases and J 5 bases, leaving 7 bases between the germline ends. Germline values: CDR1 LGHNT, CDR2 FRNRAP. The CDR3 DNA sequence: TGTGCTAGTGGTTTGGTCGCGGGGGAGACCCAGTACTTC. Its translation: CASGLVAGETQYF. Based on the CDR3 plus reference TRBV12-5 and TRBJ2-5, the full variable domain is DARVTQTPRHKVTEMGQEVTMRCQPILGHNTVFWYRQTMMQGLELLAYFRNRAPLDDSGMPKDRFSAEMPDATLATLKIQPSEPRDSAVYFCASGLVAGETQYFGPGTRLLVL.

This clonotype was recorded once. V gene TRBV11-2 combines with J gene TRBJ2-3; 7 bases align to TRBD1. V gave up 5 bases and J gave up 5 bases; unmatched junction bases: 13. The CDR3 is made up of 16 amino acids. CDR1 and CDR2 from the germline V gene are SGHAT and FQNNGV. CDR3 DNA sequence: TGTGCCAGCAGCCAGAGAGCTTCCGGGACAGTAGATACGCAGTATTTT. Protein: CASSQRASGTVDTQYF.

CDR3 amino acids: CASSIDSYEQYF. The CDR3, as DNA: TGTGCCAGCTCCATTGACAGCTACGAGCAGTACTTC. This chain joins TRBV12-3 or TRBV12-4 and TRBJ2-7, with D possibly TRBD1 on 5 matching bases. Trimming removed 8 bases from V and 3 bases from J, with 11 bases in between. This CDR3 has 12 residues.

V gene TRBV19 combines with J gene TRBJ1-2; D possibly corresponds to TRBD1 (6 bases). Germline values: CDR1 LNHDA, CDR2 SQIVND (reference sequence). The CDR3 consists of 14 residues. Trimming cost V 5 bases and J 0 bases, with 10 bases left between them. The CDR3 nucleotides are TGTGCCAGTAGTGACAGGTTAGCTAACTATGGCTACACCTTC. This gives the protein CASSDRLANYGYTF.

The chain recombines TRBV7-9 with TRBJ1-1; 8 nucleotides align to TRBD1. J lost 10 bases, V lost 0 bases, and 7 bases had no gene match. The CDR3 extends over 14 amino acids. Germline values: CDR1 SEHNR, CDR2 FQNEAQ (reference sequence). The CDR3 nucleotides are TGTGCCAGCAGCTTAGCTGAGGGACAGGCGACAGCTTTCTTT. Translated: CASSLAEGQATAFF.

V is TRBV7-3 and J is TRBJ2-3, with a possible D match to TRBD1 (5 bases). V lost 3 bases, J lost 10 bases, and 17 bases lay in between. CDR3 length: 14 residues. The germline V gene has CDR1 SGHTA and CDR2 FQGTGA. The CDR3 region is CASSLVGRADAQYF. Written as DNA, the CDR3 is TGTGCCAGCAGCTTGGTGGGCAGGGCTGATGCGCAGTATTTT.

In this sample, this clonotype turned up a few times. The chain is built from TRBV6-4 and TRBJ2-1; 11 bases line up with TRBD2. V was clipped by 0 bases and J by 12 bases; unmatched bases: 10. Per germline, CDR1 MRHNA and CDR2 SNTAGT. The CDR3 runs 16 residues. CDR3 in amino acids: CASSDSGLAGGSRQFF. The CDR3 DNA reads as TGTGCCAGCAGTGACTCTGGTCTAGCGGGGGGCTCACGGCAGTTCTTC.

The CDR3 bases are TGTGCCAGCAGCTTAGCGACAGGGGGTTCCTCCTACGAGCAGTACTTC. Encoded protein: CASSLATGGSSYEQYF. This chain links TRBV7-9 with TRBJ2-7; 9 positions agree with TRBD1. This CDR3 has 16 amino acids. The trim removed 0 bases at V and 0 bases at J, leaving 3 bases unmatched. CDR1 and CDR2 (germline): SEHNR, FQNEAQ (reference sequence).

The rearrangement uses TRBV7-8 and TRBJ1-6; 9 positions agree with TRBD1. CDR1 is SGHVS and CDR2 is FQNEAQ in the germline V gene. This CDR3 is built from 15 residues. J was trimmed by 8 bases and V by 7 bases; bases with no gene match: 9. CDR3 sequence reads: CASTRPGTGYSPLHF. Here the CDR3 DNA reads TGTGCCAGCACTCGACCCGGGACAGGGTATTCACCCCTCCACTTT.

This clonotype was seen only a few times. The chain employs TRBV6-5 and TRBJ1-5; the D is unclear. This CDR3 comprises 15 residues. The V gene lost 4 bases and the J gene lost 1 base, with 11 bases spanning the gap. Germline V gene data show CDR1 as MNHEY and CDR2 as SVGAGI. The CDR3 sequence is CASSFGTGSNQPQHF. The CDR3 nucleotides read TGTGCCAGCAGTTTCGGTACTGGGAGCAATCAGCCCCAGCATTTT.

This clonotype was observed a handful of times. DNA of the CDR3: TGTGCCAGCAGCTCACGGGCAGGGCTGAGCACAGATACGCAGTATTTT. It yields the protein CASSSRAGLSTDTQYF. The chain recombines TRBV7-9 with TRBJ2-3, with a possible D match to TRBD1 (5 bases). Trimming took 4 bases from V and 0 from J, leaving 14 bases between them. CDR1 and CDR2 from the germline V gene are SEHNR and FQNEAQ (reference sequence). The CDR3 consists of 16 residues.

This clonotype was observed a few times. V and J are TRBV20-1 and TRBJ2-5; 8 positions agree with TRBD1. J gave up 3 bases and V 0 bases, and 3 bases lay outside the gene matches. Germline V gene data show CDR1 as DFQATT and CDR2 as SNEGSKA (reference sequence). The CDR3 is 14 amino acids. CDR3 loop: CSARDRQGKETQYF. The CDR3 DNA sequence: TGCAGTGCTAGAGATAGACAGGGGAAAGAGACCCAGTACTTC.

There are a few counts of this clonotype. The chain couples TRBV12-3 or TRBV12-4 to TRBJ1-2, with 7 bases aligning to TRBD1. Trimming at V came to 3 bases and at J to 4 bases, leaving 5 bases not matched to a gene. There are 14 residues in the CDR3. This CDR3 reads CASSLAGTVYGYTF. Written as DNA, the CDR3 is TGTGCCAGCAGTTTGGCCGGGACAGTCTATGGCTACACCTTC.

The chain has TRBV4-1 and TRBJ2-2; 7 bases are a match to TRBD2. J gave up 3 bases and V 2 bases, and 3 bases lay outside the gene matches. CDR1 is MGHRA, CDR2 YSYEKL, per germline. CDR3 size: 15 residues. The CDR3 DNA sequence: TGCGCCAGCAGCCAACCAGCGGGGTACACCGGGGAGCTGTTTTTT. This gives the protein CASSQPAGYTGELFF.

This clonotype was counted a few times. The gene calls are TRBV27 and TRBJ1-5; no definite D call. The germline gives CDR1 MNHEY, CDR2 SMNVEV (reference sequence). Trimming left V 3 bases short and J 3 bases short, with 9 bases between. This CDR3 has 14 amino acids. The CDR3 loop is CASSFPRPNQPQHF. Here the CDR3 DNA reads TGTGCCAGCAGTTTTCCCAGACCCAATCAGCCCCAGCATTTT.